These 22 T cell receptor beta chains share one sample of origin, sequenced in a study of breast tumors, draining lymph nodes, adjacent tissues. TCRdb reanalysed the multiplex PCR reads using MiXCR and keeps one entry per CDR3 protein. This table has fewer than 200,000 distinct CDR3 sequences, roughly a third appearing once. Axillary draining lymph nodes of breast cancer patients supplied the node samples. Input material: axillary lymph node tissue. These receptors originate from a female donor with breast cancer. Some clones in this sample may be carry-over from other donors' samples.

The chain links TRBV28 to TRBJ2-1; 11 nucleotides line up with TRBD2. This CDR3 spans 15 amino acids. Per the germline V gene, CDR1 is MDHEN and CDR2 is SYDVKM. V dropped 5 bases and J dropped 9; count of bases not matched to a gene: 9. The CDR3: CASSISGRGMGEQFF. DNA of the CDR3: TGTGCCAGCAGTATTAGCGGGAGGGGAATGGGTGAGCAGTTCTTC.

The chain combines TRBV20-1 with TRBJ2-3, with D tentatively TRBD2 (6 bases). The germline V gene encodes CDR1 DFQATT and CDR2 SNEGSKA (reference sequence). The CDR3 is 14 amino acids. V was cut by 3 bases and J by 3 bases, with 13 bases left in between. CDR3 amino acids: CSARKAEGTDTQYF. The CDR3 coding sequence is TGCAGTGCTAGGAAAGCGGAGGGGACAGATACGCAGTATTTT.

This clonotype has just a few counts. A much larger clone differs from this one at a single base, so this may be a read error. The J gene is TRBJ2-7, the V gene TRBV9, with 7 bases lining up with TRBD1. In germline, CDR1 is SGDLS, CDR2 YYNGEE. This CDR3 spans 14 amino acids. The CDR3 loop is CASSVRDSPYEQSF. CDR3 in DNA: TGTGCCAGCAGCGTCCGGGACAGTCCCTACGAGCAGTCCTTC.

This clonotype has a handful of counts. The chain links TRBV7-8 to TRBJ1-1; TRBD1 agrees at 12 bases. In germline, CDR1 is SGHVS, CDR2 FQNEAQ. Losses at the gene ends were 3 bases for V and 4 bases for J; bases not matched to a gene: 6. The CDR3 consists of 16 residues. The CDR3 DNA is TGTGCCAGCAGCTTGGGACAGGGGGCGCAGGGCACTGAAGCTTTCTTT. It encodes CASSLGQGAQGTEAFF.

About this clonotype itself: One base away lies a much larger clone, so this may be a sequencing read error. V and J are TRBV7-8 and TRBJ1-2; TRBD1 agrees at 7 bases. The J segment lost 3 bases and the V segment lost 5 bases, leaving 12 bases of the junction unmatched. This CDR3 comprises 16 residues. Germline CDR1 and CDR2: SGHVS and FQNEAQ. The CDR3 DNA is TGTGCCAGCAGCAGATCCGGGACAGAATCTGACTATGGCTACACCTTC. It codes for CASSRSGTESDYGYTF.

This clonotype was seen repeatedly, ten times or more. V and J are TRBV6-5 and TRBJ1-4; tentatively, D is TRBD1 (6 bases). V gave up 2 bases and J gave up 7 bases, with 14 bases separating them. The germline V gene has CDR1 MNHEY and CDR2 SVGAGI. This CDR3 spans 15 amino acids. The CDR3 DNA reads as TGTGCCAGCAGTTACGGGAGGGGGGGAGGTGAAAAACTGTTTTTT. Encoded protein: CASSYGRGGGEKLFF.

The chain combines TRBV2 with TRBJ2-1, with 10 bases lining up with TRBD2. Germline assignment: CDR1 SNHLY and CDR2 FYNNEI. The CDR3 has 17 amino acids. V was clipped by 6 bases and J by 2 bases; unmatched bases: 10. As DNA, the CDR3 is TGTGCCAGCAGCGGATCCCTAGCGGGGGCCACCTACAATGAGCAGTTCTTC. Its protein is CASSGSLAGATYNEQFF.

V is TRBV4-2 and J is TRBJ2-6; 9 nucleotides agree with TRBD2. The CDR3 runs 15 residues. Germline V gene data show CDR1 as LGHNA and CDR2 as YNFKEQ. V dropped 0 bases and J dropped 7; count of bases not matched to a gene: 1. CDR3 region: CASSQDLAGANVLTF. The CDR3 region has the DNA TGTGCCAGCAGCCAAGATCTAGCGGGAGCCAACGTCCTGACTTTC.

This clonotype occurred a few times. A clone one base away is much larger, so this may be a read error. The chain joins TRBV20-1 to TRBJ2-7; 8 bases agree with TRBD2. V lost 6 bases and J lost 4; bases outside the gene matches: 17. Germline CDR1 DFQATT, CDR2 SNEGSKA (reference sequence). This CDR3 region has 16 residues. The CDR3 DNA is TGCAGTGCCAGGATCGTCGGTAGCGGGACCAGATACGAGCAGTACTTC. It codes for CSARIVGSGTRYEQYF.

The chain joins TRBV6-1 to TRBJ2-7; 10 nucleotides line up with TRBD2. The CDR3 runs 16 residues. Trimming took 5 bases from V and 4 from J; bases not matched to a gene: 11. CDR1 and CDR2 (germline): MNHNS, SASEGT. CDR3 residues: CASSYMLAGGGYEQYF. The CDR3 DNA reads TGTGCCAGCAGTTATATGTTAGCGGGAGGAGGGTACGAGCAGTACTTC.

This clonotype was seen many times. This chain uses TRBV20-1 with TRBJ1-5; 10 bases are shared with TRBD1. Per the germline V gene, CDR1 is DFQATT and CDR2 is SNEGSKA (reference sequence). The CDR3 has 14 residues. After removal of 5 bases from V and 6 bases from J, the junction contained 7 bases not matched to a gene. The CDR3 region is CSASGTGEVQPQHF. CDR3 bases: TGCAGTGCTTCCGGGACAGGGGAGGTTCAGCCCCAGCATTTT.

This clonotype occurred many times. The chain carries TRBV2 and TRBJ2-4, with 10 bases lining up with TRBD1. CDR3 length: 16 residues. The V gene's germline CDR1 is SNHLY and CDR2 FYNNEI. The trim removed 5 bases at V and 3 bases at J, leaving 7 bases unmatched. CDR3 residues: CASSPRQGAGKNIQYF. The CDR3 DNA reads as TGTGCCAGCAGTCCCCGACAGGGGGCCGGCAAAAACATTCAGTACTTC.

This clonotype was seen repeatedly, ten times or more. The CDR3 reads CASRPGQGRLPSNQPQHF. As DNA, the CDR3 is TGTGCCAGTAGGCCGGGACAGGGGCGTCTGCCTAGCAATCAGCCCCAGCATTTT. This sequence joins TRBV19 and TRBJ1-5, with 10 positions matching TRBD1. Germline assignment: CDR1 LNHDA and CDR2 SQIVND (reference sequence). J lost 0 bases, V lost 6 bases, and 11 bases had no gene match. The CDR3 length is 18 residues. Supplemented by reference TRBV19 and TRBJ1-5, the full variable domain reads DGGITQSPKYLFRKEGQNVTLSCEQNLNHDAMYWYRQDPGQGLRLIYYSQIVNDFQKGDIAEGYSVSREKKESFPLTVTSAQKNPTAFYLCASRPGQGRLPSNQPQHFGDGTRLSIL.

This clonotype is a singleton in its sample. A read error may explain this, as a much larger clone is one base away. The CDR3 DNA is TGTGCCAGCAGCTTAGAGCCGGACAGTCTCTACGAGCAGTACTTC. Amino acids: CASSLEPDSLYEQYF. The J gene is TRBJ2-7, the V gene TRBV7-2; tentatively, D is TRBD1 (6 bases). The CDR3 totals 15 residues. Trimming took off 1 base at V and 3 bases at J, with 13 bases between the two ends. Germline V gene lookup returns CDR1 SGHTA and CDR2 FQGNSA. Full variable domain (missing parts from reference TRBV7-2 and TRBJ2-7): GAGVSQSPSNKVTEKGKDVELRCDPISGHTALYWYRQSLGQGLEFLIYFQGNSAPDKSGLPSDRFSAERTGGSVSTLTIQRTQQEDSAVYLCASSLEPDSLYEQYFGPGTRLTVT.

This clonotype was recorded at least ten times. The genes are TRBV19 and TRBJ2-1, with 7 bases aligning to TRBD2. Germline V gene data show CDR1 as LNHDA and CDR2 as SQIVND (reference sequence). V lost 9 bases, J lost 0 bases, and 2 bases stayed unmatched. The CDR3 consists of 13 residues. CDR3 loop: CASGLGSYNEQFF. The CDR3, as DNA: TGTGCCAGCGGACTAGGCTCCTACAATGAGCAGTTCTTC.

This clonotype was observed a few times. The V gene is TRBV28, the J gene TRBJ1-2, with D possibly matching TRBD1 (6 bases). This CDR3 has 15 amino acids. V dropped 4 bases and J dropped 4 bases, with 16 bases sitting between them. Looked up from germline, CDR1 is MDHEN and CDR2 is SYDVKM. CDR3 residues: CASSSSGQAGYGYTF. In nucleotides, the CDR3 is TGTGCCAGCAGTTCCTCGGGACAAGCGGGCTATGGCTACACCTTC.

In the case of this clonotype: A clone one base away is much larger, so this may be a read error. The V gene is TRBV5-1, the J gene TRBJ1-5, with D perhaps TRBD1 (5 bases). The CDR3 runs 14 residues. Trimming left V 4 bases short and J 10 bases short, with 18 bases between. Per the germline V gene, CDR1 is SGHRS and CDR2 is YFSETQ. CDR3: CASSPGAMGHPQHF. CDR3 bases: TGCGCCAGCAGCCCTGGGGCCATGGGTCACCCCCAGCATTTT. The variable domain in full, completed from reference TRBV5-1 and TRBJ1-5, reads KAGVTQTPRYLIKTRGQQVTLSCSPISGHRSVSWYQQTPGQGLQFLFEYFSETQRNKGNFPGRFSGRQFSNSRSEMNVSTLELGDSALYLCASSPGAMGHPQHFGDGTRLSIL.

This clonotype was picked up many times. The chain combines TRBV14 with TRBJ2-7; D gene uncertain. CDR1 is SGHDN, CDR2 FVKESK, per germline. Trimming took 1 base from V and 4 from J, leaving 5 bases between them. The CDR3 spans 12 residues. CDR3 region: CASSQVQYEQYF. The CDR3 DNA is TGTGCCAGCAGCCAAGTTCAGTACGAGCAGTACTTC.

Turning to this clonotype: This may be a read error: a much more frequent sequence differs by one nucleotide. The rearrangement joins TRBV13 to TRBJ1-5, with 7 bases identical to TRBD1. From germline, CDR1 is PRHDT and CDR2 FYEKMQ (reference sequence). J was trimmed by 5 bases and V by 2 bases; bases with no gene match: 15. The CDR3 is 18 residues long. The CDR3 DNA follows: TGTGCCAGCAGCTTACGTCGGTCCGGCGGAACAGGGGATCAGCCCCAGCATTTT. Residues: CASSLRRSGGTGDQPQHF.

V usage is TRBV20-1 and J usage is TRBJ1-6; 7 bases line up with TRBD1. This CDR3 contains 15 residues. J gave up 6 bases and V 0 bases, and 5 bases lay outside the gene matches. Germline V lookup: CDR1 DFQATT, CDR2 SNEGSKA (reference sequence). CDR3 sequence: CSARDLRDSNSPLHF. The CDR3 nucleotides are TGCAGTGCTAGAGACCTCCGGGACAGTAATTCACCCCTCCACTTT.

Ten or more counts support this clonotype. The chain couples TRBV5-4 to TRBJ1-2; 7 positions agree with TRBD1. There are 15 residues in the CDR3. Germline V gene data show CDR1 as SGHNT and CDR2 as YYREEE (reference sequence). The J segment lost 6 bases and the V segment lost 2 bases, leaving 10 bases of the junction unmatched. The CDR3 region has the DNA TGTGCCAGCAGCTTTTCGGGACAGCGTATTCATGGCTACACCTTC. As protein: CASSFSGQRIHGYTF.

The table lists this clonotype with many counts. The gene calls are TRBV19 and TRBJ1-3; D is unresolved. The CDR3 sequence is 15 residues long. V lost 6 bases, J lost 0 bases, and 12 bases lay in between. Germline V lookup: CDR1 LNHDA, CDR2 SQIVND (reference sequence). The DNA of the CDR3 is TGTGCCAGTAGGGTCAGACCGAACTCTGGAAACACCATATATTTT. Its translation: CASRVRPNSGNTIYF.